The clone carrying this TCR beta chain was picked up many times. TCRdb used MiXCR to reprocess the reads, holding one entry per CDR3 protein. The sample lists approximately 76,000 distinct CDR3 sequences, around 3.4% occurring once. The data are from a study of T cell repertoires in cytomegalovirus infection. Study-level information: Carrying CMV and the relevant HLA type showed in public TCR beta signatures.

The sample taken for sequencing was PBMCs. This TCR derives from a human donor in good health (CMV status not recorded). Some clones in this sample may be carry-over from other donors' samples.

As DNA, the CDR3 is TGTGCCAGCAGCCAAGATTCGGGGGCCCACAATGAGCAGTTCTTC. It specifies CASSQDSGAHNEQFF. The chain has TRBV4-2 and TRBJ2-1; D possibly matches TRBD1 or TRBD2 (6 bases each). The CDR3 has 15 amino acids. The germline V and J ends were trimmed by 0 bases and 5 bases, with 11 bases remaining between them. Germline lookup yields CDR1 LGHNA and CDR2 YNFKEQ.